The rows below give T cell receptor beta chains drawn from one sample of a study of T cell responses to AZD1222 COVID-19 vaccine. Sequenced by immunoSEQ multiplex PCR; TCRdb stores in-frame clones only, minus some. This sample has tens of thousands of clones, with around nine tenths found just once. The specimen was peripheral blood, collected 28 days after the second AZD1222 dose. The source is an adult who received the AZD1222 COVID-19 vaccine. CDR3s include the opening cysteine and the closing phenylalanine or tryptophan. D genes are given only for firm matches. The size of a clone is reported for some rows only, either as once, few or many, or as a class for expanded clones.

>few|TRBV25-1|TRBJ1-2|TRBD1
CASSEGNRGSYGYTF
TGTGCCAGCAGTGAGGGGAACAGGGGAAGCTATGGCTACACCTTC
>-|TRBV18|TRBJ1-6|TRBD1
CASSPTGGDSPLHF
TGTGCCAGCTCACCAACAGGGGGCGATTCACCCCTCCACTTT
>-|TRBV18|TRBJ1-1|TRBD1
CASSPRIPGQANTEAFF
TGTGCCAGCTCACCACGGATCCCGGGACAGGCCAACACTGAAGCTTTCTTT
>-|TRBV6-5|TRBJ2-3|-
CASSYYNTDTQYF
TGTGCCAGCAGTTACTATAACACAGATACGCAGTATTTT
>-|TRBV20-1|TRBJ2-7|-
CSAGIAGEQYF
TGCAGTGCAGGGATAGCAGGGGAGCAGTACTTC
>-|TRBV4-1|TRBJ2-3|TRBD2
CASSQDGSGRAADTQYF
TGCGCCAGCAGCCAAGATGGGAGCGGGAGGGCCGCAGATACGCAGTATTTT
>-|TRBV6-5|TRBJ1-2|TRBD1
CASSYSTGSGYTF
TGTGCCAGCAGTTACTCGACAGGGAGCGGCTACACCTTC
>-|TRBV6-6|TRBJ2-3|-
CASSHDSYTDTQYF
TGTGCCAGCAGCCACGACAGTTACACAGATACGCAGTATTTT
>few|TRBV30|TRBJ1-5|TRBD1
CAWSGQGSQPQHF
TGTGCCTGGAGTGGACAGGGCAGTCAGCCCCAGCATTTT
>-|TRBV7-2|TRBJ2-7|TRBD2
CASSRGGRAYEQYF
TGTGCCAGCAGCCGGGGGGGTCGTGCCTACGAGCAGTACTTC
>-|TRBV12-3/TRBV12-4|TRBJ1-6|-
CASSLPNSPLHF
TGTGCCAGCAGTTTACCTAATTCACCCCTCCACTTT
>-|TRBV9|TRBJ2-2|-
CASSVYSTNTGELFF
TGTGCCAGCAGCGTATACAGCACGAACACCGGGGAGCTGTTTTTT
>-|TRBV9|TRBJ2-7|-
CASSVAAQTTSYEQYF
TGTGCCAGCAGCGTAGCGGCACAGACAACTTCCTACGAGCAGTACTTC
>-|TRBV4-3|TRBJ1-2|-
CASSQDFWGGRGYTF
TGCGCCAGCAGCCAAGATTTTTGGGGGGGCCGGGGCTACACCTTC
>-|TRBV28|TRBJ1-1|-
CASSFEANTEAFF
TGTGCCAGCAGTTTCGAGGCGAACACTGAAGCTTTCTTT
>-|TRBV19|TRBJ1-2|-
CASSPTGSNYGYTF
TGTGCCAGTAGTCCAACCGGATCTAACTATGGCTACACCTTC
>-|TRBV28|TRBJ2-7|-
CASSPPPSYEQYF
TGTGCCAGCAGTCCACCACCGAGCTACGAGCAGTACTTC